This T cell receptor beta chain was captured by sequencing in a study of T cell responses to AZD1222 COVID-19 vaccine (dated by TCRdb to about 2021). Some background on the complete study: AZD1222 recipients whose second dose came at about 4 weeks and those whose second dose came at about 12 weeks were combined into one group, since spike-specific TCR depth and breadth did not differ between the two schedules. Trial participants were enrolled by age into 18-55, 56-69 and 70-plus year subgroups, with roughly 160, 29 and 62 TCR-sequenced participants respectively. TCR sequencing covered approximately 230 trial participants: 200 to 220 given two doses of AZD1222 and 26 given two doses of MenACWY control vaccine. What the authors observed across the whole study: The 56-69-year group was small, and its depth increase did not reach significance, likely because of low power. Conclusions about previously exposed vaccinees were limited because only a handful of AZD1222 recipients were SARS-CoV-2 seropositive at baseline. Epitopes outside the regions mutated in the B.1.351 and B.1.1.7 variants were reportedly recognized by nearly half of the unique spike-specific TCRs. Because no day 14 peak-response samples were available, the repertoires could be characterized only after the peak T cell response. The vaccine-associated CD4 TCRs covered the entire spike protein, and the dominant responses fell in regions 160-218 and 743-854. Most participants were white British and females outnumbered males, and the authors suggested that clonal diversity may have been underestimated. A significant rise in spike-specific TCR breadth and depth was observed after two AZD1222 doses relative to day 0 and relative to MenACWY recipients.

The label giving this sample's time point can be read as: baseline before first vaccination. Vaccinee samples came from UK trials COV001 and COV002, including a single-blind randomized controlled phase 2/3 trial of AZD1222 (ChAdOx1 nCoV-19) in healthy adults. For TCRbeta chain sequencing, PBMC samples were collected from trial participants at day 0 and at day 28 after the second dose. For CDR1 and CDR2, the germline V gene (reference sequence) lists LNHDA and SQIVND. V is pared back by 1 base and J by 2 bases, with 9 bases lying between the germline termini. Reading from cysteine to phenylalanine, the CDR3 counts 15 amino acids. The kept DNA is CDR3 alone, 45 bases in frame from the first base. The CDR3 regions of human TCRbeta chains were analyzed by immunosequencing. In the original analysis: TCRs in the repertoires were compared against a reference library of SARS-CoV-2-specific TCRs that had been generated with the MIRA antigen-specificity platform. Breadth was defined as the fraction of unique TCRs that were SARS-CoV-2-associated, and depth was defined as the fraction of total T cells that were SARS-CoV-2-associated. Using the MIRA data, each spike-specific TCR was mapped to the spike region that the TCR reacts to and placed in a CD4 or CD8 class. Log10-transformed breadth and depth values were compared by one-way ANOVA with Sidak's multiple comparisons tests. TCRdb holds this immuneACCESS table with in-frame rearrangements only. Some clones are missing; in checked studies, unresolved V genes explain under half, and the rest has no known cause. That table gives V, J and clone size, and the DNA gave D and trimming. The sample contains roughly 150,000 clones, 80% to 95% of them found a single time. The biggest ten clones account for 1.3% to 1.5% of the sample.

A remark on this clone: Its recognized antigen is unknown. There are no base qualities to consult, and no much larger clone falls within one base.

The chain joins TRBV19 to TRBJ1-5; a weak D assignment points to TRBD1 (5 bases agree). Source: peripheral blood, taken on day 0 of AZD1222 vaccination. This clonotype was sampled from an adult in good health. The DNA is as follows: TGTGCCAGTAGTATAGGACAGTCTGGCAATCAGCCCCAGCATTTT. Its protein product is CASSIGQSGNQPQHF.